The next 13 T cell receptor beta chains were all read from a single sample in a study of cytomegalovirus exposure and HLA in healthy donors. Produced via immunoSEQ multiplex PCR; TCRdb's table is partial and in-frame only. Here the sample spans some 63,000 clones, roughly nine tenths being singletons. The source material was PBMCs. Receptors originate from a woman younger than 30 in good health and CMV-seronegative.

The chain is built from TRBV6-5 and TRBJ1-3; D possibly corresponds to TRBD1 (6 bases). This CDR3 spans 14 amino acids. Trimming removed 6 bases from V and 0 bases from J, with 9 bases in between. CDR1 MNHEY and CDR2 SVGAGI come from the germline V gene. In nucleotides, the CDR3 is TGTGCCAGCAGCAGGGGATCCTCTGGAAACACCATATATTTT. Translating gives CASSRGSSGNTIYF.

This chain connects TRBV7-9 to TRBJ2-7; 8 bases agree with TRBD1. Germline CDR1 reads SEHNR; CDR2 reads FQNEAQ (reference sequence). The length of the CDR3 is 13 residues. V was clipped by 5 bases and J by 6 bases; unmatched bases: 6. This chain's CDR3 is CASSPPQGGEQYF. DNA for the CDR3: TGTGCCAGCAGCCCACCACAGGGGGGCGAGCAGTACTTC.

The genes are TRBV28 and TRBJ2-7; 9 bases are a match to TRBD1. This CDR3 has 14 amino acids. CDR1 MDHEN and CDR2 SYDVKM come from the germline V gene. V trimming: 5 bases; J trimming: 2 bases; junction bases outside the gene matches: 4. The CDR3 DNA reads TGTGCCAGCAGTCTAGGACAGGGGACCTACGAGCAGTACTTC. This codes for CASSLGQGTYEQYF.

The chain couples TRBV5-4 to TRBJ2-7; TRBD1 matches at 8 bases. The junction had 6 bases not matched to a gene; V was cut back by 4 bases and J by 6 bases. CDR1 SGHNT and CDR2 YYREEE come from the germline V gene (reference sequence). The CDR3 spans 13 residues. Here the CDR3 reads CASSPGGSGEQYF. The CDR3 bases are TGTGCCAGCAGCCCAGGGGGCTCAGGCGAGCAGTACTTC. The entire variable domain, with the rest obtained from reference TRBV5-4 and TRBJ2-7, is as follows: ETGVTQSPTHLIKTRGQQVTLRCSSQSGHNTVSWYQQALGQGPQFIFQYYREEENGRGNFPPRFSGLQFPNYSSELNVNALELDDSALYLCASSPGGSGEQYFGPGTRLTVT.

This chain uses TRBV11-2 with TRBJ2-1; 9 nucleotides line up with TRBD1. CDR3 length: 15 residues. In germline, CDR1 is SGHAT, CDR2 FQNNGV. J lost 4 bases, V lost 5 bases, and 6 bases had no gene match. The DNA for the CDR3 is TGTGCCAGCAGCACCGGGACAGGGAATTACAATGAGCAGTTCTTC. Protein: CASSTGTGNYNEQFF.

This chain links TRBV18 with TRBJ2-7, with 8 bases lining up with TRBD1. The V and J ends lost 2 bases and 0 bases, in that order; junction bases with no gene match: 3. This CDR3 contains 15 residues. Germline CDR1 is KGHSH and CDR2 is LQKENI. CDR3 in amino acids: CASSPGTGSSYEQYF. As DNA, the CDR3 is TGTGCCAGCTCACCAGGGACAGGTTCCTCCTACGAGCAGTACTTC.

The rearrangement joins TRBV28 to TRBJ1-2; TRBD1 is a possible D gene (6 bases). Germline V gene data show CDR1 as MDHEN and CDR2 as SYDVKM. The CDR3 length is 14 residues. V was pared by 6 bases and J by 5 bases, with 16 bases between. The CDR3 spells CASRKGGALYGYTF. The CDR3 DNA sequence: TGTGCCAGCAGGAAGGGGGGGGCGCTTTATGGCTACACCTTC.

The CDR3 is CASSPFGREDNSPLHF. The CDR3 region has the DNA TGTGCCAGCAGCCCCTTTGGCAGGGAGGATAATTCACCCCTCCACTTT. The chain combines TRBV5-6 with TRBJ1-6; D perhaps matches TRBD1 (5 bases). The CDR3 is 16 amino acids. CDR1 and CDR2 from the germline V gene are SGHDT and YYEEEE. Trimming pared 4 bases from V and 5 bases from J, leaving 16 bases between.

This clone occurred many times. The chain is built from TRBV18 and TRBJ1-5; 7 bases are shared with TRBD1. The CDR3 length is 16 residues. Germline-derived CDR1 and CDR2 are KGHSH and LQKENI. Unmatched junction bases numbered 17, after V lost 6 bases and J lost 9 bases. The CDR3 bases are TGTGCCAGCTCGCCCGGGGACAGCCAGCCCTCCCGGCCCCAGCATTTT. Its protein product is CASSPGDSQPSRPQHF.

The chain joins TRBV30 to TRBJ1-5; the match to TRBD1 covers 8 bases. V was clipped by 5 bases and J by 6 bases; unmatched bases: 6. Germline lookup yields CDR1 GTSNPN and CDR2 SVGIG (reference sequence). This CDR3 has 13 amino acids. The CDR3 DNA follows: TGTGCCTGGGGACAGGGACTCAGTCAGCCCCAGCATTTT. Translated, it gives CAWGQGLSQPQHF.

The chain uses TRBV28 and TRBJ2-7, with 10 bases fitting TRBD1. CDR1 is MDHEN and CDR2 is SYDVKM in the germline V gene. J gave up 2 bases and V 6 bases, and 7 bases lay outside the gene matches. The CDR3 has 15 residues. The CDR3 DNA reads TGTGCCAGCAGCCCGGGACAGGGGACCCCCTACGAGCAGTACTTC. Translated: CASSPGQGTPYEQYF. Complete variable domain (other parts from reference TRBV28 and TRBJ2-7): DVKVTQSSRYLVKRTGEKVFLECVQDMDHENMFWYRQDPGLGLRLIYFSYDVKMKEKGDIPEGYSVSREKKERFSLILESASTNQTSMYLCASSPGQGTPYEQYFGPGTRLTVT.

The CDR3 is CASSKHQTPTEAFF. The DNA of the CDR3 is TGCGCCAGCAGCAAACATCAAACCCCCACTGAAGCTTTCTTT. This sequence joins TRBV4-1 and TRBJ1-1, with D uncertain. The CDR3 is 14 amino acids. CDR1 is MGHRA and CDR2 is YSYEKL in the germline V gene. V was pared by 5 bases and J by 4 bases, with 14 bases between.

The chain employs TRBV28 and TRBJ1-6; TRBD1 agrees at 7 bases. The CDR3 totals 15 residues. The germline gives CDR1 MDHEN, CDR2 SYDVKM. J was trimmed by 8 bases and V by 6 bases; bases with no gene match: 10. Written as DNA, the CDR3 is TGTGCCAGCAGCCCCCGGACAGGACATGATTCACCCCTCCACTTT. The encoded protein is CASSPRTGHDSPLHF.